A selection of T cell receptor beta chains follows, all from one sample in a study of shared clonotypes between healthy human individuals. The repertoire was sequenced with immunoSEQ multiplex PCR; TCRdb's copy has only in-frame clones and lacks some. The sample lists 1,500,000 or so clones; 95% to 97% were seen once. Specimen: naive CD4+ T cells sorted from blood. The origin of the receptors is a man aged 25 to 40 in good health. Each CDR3 is given with its conserved first and last residue. D genes are given only for firm matches. Not every row has a clone size; where given, it reads once, few, many or a size class.

D: .; J: TRBJ2-7; V: TRBV28; size: .; CDR3: CASRGPGASYEQYF; DNA: TGTGCCAGCAGGGGACCGGGGGCATCCTACGAGCAGTACTTC
D: .; J: TRBJ2-5; V: TRBV14; size: .; CDR3: CASSQDVVETQYF; DNA: TGTGCCAGCAGCCAAGATGTCGTGGAGACCCAGTACTTC
D: .; J: TRBJ2-3; V: TRBV27; size: .; CDR3: CASSTSSTDTQYF; DNA: TGTGCCAGCAGTACGTCTAGCACAGATACGCAGTATTTT
D: .; J: TRBJ2-2; V: TRBV10-3; size: few; CDR3: CAISESTGGGPNPGELFF; DNA: TGTGCCATCAGTGAGTCGACTGGAGGGGGCCCTAATCCCGGGGAGCTGTTTTTT
D: .; J: TRBJ2-7; V: TRBV2; size: .; CDR3: CASSADESSYEQYF; DNA: TGTGCCAGCAGCGCCGATGAGAGCTCCTACGAGCAGTACTTC
D: TRBD2; J: TRBJ2-7; V: TRBV15; size: .; CDR3: CATSRGGASGYHEQYF; DNA: TGTGCCACCAGCAGAGGCGGGGCTAGCGGGTATCACGAGCAGTACTTC
D: .; J: TRBJ2-5; V: TRBV15; size: .; CDR3: CATSRGGQETQYF; DNA: TGTGCCACCAGCAGAGGAGGGCAAGAGACCCAGTACTTC
D: .; J: TRBJ2-3; V: TRBV5-4; size: .; CDR3: CASSLESSTDTQYF; DNA: TGTGCCAGCAGCTTGGAGTCAAGCACAGATACGCAGTATTTT
D: TRBD2; J: TRBJ2-7; V: TRBV10-3; size: few; CDR3: CAISELSGGYEQYF; DNA: TGTGCCATCAGTGAGTTATCGGGAGGATACGAGCAGTACTTC
D: .; J: TRBJ2-5; V: TRBV29-1; size: .; CDR3: CSVGWAGPQETQYF; DNA: TGCAGCGTTGGTTGGGCGGGACCCCAAGAGACCCAGTACTTC
D: .; J: TRBJ2-1; V: TRBV5-1; size: .; CDR3: CASSFIGDNEQFF; DNA: TGCGCCAGCAGCTTTATCGGGGACAATGAGCAGTTCTTC
D: TRBD2; J: TRBJ2-1; V: TRBV5-1; size: .; CDR3: CASSLAGGLAGVLYNEQFF; DNA: TGCGCCAGCAGCTTGGCAGGGGGACTAGCGGGAGTACTCTACAATGAGCAGTTCTTC
D: TRBD2; J: TRBJ2-2; V: TRBV4-2; size: .; CDR3: CASSQRFGGAGDDPGELFF; DNA: TGTGCCAGCAGCCAACGCTTTGGGGGAGCGGGAGACGACCCCGGGGAGCTGTTTTTT
D: .; J: TRBJ2-1; V: TRBV18; size: once; CDR3: CASSPRVIGDWNEQFF; DNA: TGTGCCAGCTCACCAAGGGTAATAGGGGATTGGAATGAGCAGTTCTTC
D: .; J: TRBJ2-1; V: TRBV2; size: .; CDR3: CASSDHRYNEQFF; DNA: TGTGCCAGCAGTGACCACAGATACAATGAGCAGTTCTTC
D: .; J: TRBJ2-7; V: TRBV5-1; size: .; CDR3: CASSLASGARGEQYF; DNA: TGCGCCAGCAGCTTGGCCTCGGGGGCGCGGGGAGAGCAGTACTTC
D: TRBD2; J: TRBJ2-7; V: TRBV4-1; size: .; CDR3: CASSQDTPSGADYEQYF; DNA: TGCGCCAGCAGCCAAGATACGCCTAGCGGGGCCGACTACGAGCAGTACTTC
D: .; J: TRBJ2-1; V: TRBV7-2; size: .; CDR3: CASSLSALAGWSYNEQFF; DNA: TGTGCCAGCAGCTTATCCGCTCTGGCGGGATGGTCGTACAATGAGCAGTTCTTC
D: .; J: TRBJ2-7; V: TRBV30; size: .; CDR3: CAWSVPRDRQGREQYF; DNA: TGTGCCTGGAGTGTCCCCCGGGACCGCCAGGGCCGCGAGCAGTACTTC
D: .; J: TRBJ1-4; V: TRBV27; size: .; CDR3: CASSLFGRDEKLFF; DNA: TGTGCCAGCAGTTTATTCGGGAGGGATGAAAAACTGTTTTTT
D: .; J: TRBJ2-7; V: TRBV15; size: .; CDR3: CATSMLGISSYEQYF; DNA: TGTGCCACCAGCATGTTGGGGATAAGCTCCTACGAGCAGTACTTC
D: TRBD2; J: TRBJ2-5; V: TRBV5-4; size: once; CDR3: CASSPASGPKETQYF; DNA: TGTGCCAGCAGCCCCGCTAGCGGGCCAAAAGAGACCCAGTACTTC
D: TRBD1; J: TRBJ2-2; V: TRBV5-1; size: .; CDR3: CASSFLGQGDTGELFF; DNA: TGCGCCAGCAGCTTCCTCGGACAGGGGGACACCGGGGAGCTGTTTTTT
D: .; J: TRBJ2-6; V: TRBV9; size: .; CDR3: CASSVAGSGANVLTF; DNA: TGTGCCAGCAGCGTAGCAGGATCTGGGGCCAACGTCCTGACTTTC
D: TRBD1; J: TRBJ1-5; V: TRBV19; size: .; CDR3: CASRPATGGARQPQHF; DNA: TGTGCCAGTAGGCCAGCGACAGGGGGCGCTAGACAGCCCCAGCATTTT
D: TRBD2; J: TRBJ2-7; V: TRBV19; size: once; CDR3: CASKSASGDYEQYF; DNA: TGTGCCAGTAAAAGCGCTAGCGGGGACTACGAGCAGTACTTC
D: .; J: TRBJ2-7; V: TRBV2; size: few; CDR3: CASSRVPSYEQYF; DNA: TGTGCCAGCAGCCGGGTCCCTTCCTACGAGCAGTACTTC
D: .; J: TRBJ2-1; V: TRBV7-3; size: .; CDR3: CASSSTRGLSYNEQFF; DNA: TGTGCCAGCAGCTCGACTCGGGGTCTCTCCTACAATGAGCAGTTCTTC
D: .; J: TRBJ2-7; V: TRBV7-9; size: .; CDR3: CASSLGVNEQYF; DNA: TGTGCCAGCAGCTTAGGAGTGAACGAGCAGTACTTC
D: .; J: TRBJ1-6; V: TRBV9; size: .; CDR3: CASSVGTNSPLHF; DNA: TGTGCCAGCAGCGTAGGGACAAATTCACCCCTCCACTTT
D: TRBD2; J: TRBJ2-3; V: TRBV5-4; size: .; CDR3: CASSSGTSGSTDTQYF; DNA: TGTGCCAGCAGCTCCGGGACTAGCGGGTCGACAGATACGCAGTATTTT
D: .; J: TRBJ2-3; V: TRBV28; size: .; CDR3: CASSFPPRTDTQYF; DNA: TGTGCCAGCAGTTTCCCGCCACGCACAGATACGCAGTATTTT
D: .; J: TRBJ1-2; V: TRBV2; size: .; CDR3: CASSVDGNYGYTF; DNA: TGTGCCAGCAGCGTCGACGGTAACTATGGCTACACCTTC
D: .; J: TRBJ2-2; V: TRBV11-2; size: .; CDR3: CASSPQPGTLSTGELFF; DNA: TGTGCCAGCAGCCCCCAACCTGGGACACTAAGCACCGGGGAGCTGTTTTTT
D: .; J: TRBJ2-1; V: TRBV28; size: .; CDR3: CASSLVGSYNEQFF; DNA: TGTGCCAGCAGTTTAGTGGGATCCTACAATGAGCAGTTCTTC
D: .; J: TRBJ2-7; V: TRBV7-2; size: .; CDR3: CASSFGQKYEQYF; DNA: TGTGCCAGCAGCTTTGGACAGAAATACGAGCAGTACTTC
D: TRBD2; J: TRBJ2-5; V: TRBV18; size: .; CDR3: CASSPPTGTSGDQETQYF; DNA: TGTGCCAGCTCACCCCCCACCGGTACTAGCGGGGATCAAGAGACCCAGTACTTC
D: .; J: TRBJ2-1; V: TRBV6-6; size: .; CDR3: CASSYSVEERDDEQFF; DNA: TGTGCCAGCAGTTACTCGGTAGAGGAGCGAGACGATGAGCAGTTCTTC
D: TRBD1; J: TRBJ2-1; V: TRBV6-5; size: .; CDR3: CASSYPNLQGNNEQFF; DNA: TGTGCCAGCAGTTACCCGAACTTACAGGGGAACAATGAGCAGTTCTTC
D: TRBD1; J: TRBJ1-1; V: TRBV5-1; size: .; CDR3: CASRQGGIGSGEAFF; DNA: TGCGCCAGCCGCCAGGGGGGTATTGGGTCCGGTGAAGCTTTCTTT
D: .; J: TRBJ2-7; V: TRBV30; size: .; CDR3: CAWSWAPYEQYF; DNA: TGTGCCTGGAGTTGGGCCCCCTACGAGCAGTACTTC
D: TRBD2; J: TRBJ2-1; V: TRBV10-3; size: .; CDR3: CAISGGLAGQPWEQFF; DNA: TGTGCCATCAGTGGGGGACTAGCGGGCCAGCCATGGGAGCAGTTCTTC
D: .; J: TRBJ1-1; V: TRBV5-3; size: .; CDR3: CARSDELNTEAFF; DNA: TGTGCCAGAAGCGACGAACTAAACACTGAAGCTTTCTTT
D: TRBD2; J: TRBJ2-7; V: TRBV30; size: .; CDR3: CAWSVGLAGGYEQYF; DNA: TGTGCCTGGAGCGTGGGACTAGCGGGAGGGTACGAGCAGTACTTC
D: .; J: TRBJ2-1; V: TRBV9; size: .; CDR3: CASSVVAGNEQFF; DNA: TGTGCCAGCAGCGTAGTAGCTGGGAATGAGCAGTTCTTC
D: TRBD2; J: TRBJ2-1; V: TRBV5-1; size: once; CDR3: CASSLQPGGTYNEQFF; DNA: TGCGCCAGCAGCTTGCAGCCGGGAGGGACCTACAATGAGCAGTTCTTC
D: TRBD1; J: TRBJ2-7; V: TRBV5-1; size: .; CDR3: CASSSIRDSEQYF; DNA: TGCGCCAGCAGCTCGATCCGGGACAGCGAGCAGTACTTC
D: .; J: TRBJ2-7; V: TRBV4-3; size: once; CDR3: CASSQDGGGLSYEQYF; DNA: TGCGCCAGCAGCCAAGATGGTGGGGGGCTAAGTTACGAGCAGTACTTC